These 31 T cell receptor beta chains came from one sample sequenced in a study of identifying expanded T cells in peripheral blood. Produced via immunoSEQ multiplex PCR; TCRdb's table is partial and in-frame only. Found here are around 85,000 clones, around nine tenths of them singletons; the top ten hold over 15%. Sample: blood. Receptor source: a person between 18 and 75 years old in good health.

This rearrangement joins TRBV15 to TRBJ2-2, with 7 bases matching TRBD1. Trimming took 2 bases from V and 5 from J; bases not matched to a gene: 8. The V gene's germline CDR1 is LNHNV and CDR2 YYDKDF (reference sequence). There are 16 residues in the CDR3. DNA for the CDR3: TGTGCCACCAGCAGACCGCGACAGGGTAGAACCGGGGAGCTGTTTTTT. Amino acids: CATSRPRQGRTGELFF.

The gene calls are TRBV5-1 and TRBJ2-7, with 9 bases identical to TRBD1. Germline loops: CDR1 SGHRS, CDR2 YFSETQ. The CDR3 length is 15 residues. J lost 5 bases, V lost 5 bases, and 11 bases had no gene match. This chain's CDR3 is CASRLPQGAPDEQYF. The CDR3 region has the DNA TGCGCCAGCAGGCTACCACAGGGGGCCCCGGACGAGCAGTACTTC.

The V gene is TRBV6-5, the J gene TRBJ2-5, with D unresolved. Deletions cut 6 bases from V and 2 bases from J, with 10 bases between. Germline V gene lookup returns CDR1 MNHEY and CDR2 SVGAGI. The CDR3 consists of 13 residues. CDR3 nucleotides: TGTGCCAGCAGGAGAACTTCACAAGAGACCCAGTACTTC. It specifies CASRRTSQETQYF.

This clone was counted a single time. This chain connects TRBV7-6 to TRBJ1-2; D remains unclear. Germline V gene lookup returns CDR1 SGHVS and CDR2 FNYEAQ. CDR3 size: 17 residues. Trimming took off 5 bases at V and 8 bases at J, with 27 bases between the two ends. CDR3 nucleotide sequence: TGTGCCAGCAGCCATAGCCCGGGAGCCCTATTAGTGGAAGGCTACACCTTC. Its translation is CASSHSPGALLVEGYTF.

The chain employs TRBV9 and TRBJ1-4, with a possible D match to TRBD1 (6 bases). CDR3 length equals 17 residues. Per the germline V gene, CDR1 is SGDLS and CDR2 is YYNGEE. V was pared by 3 bases and J by 4 bases, with 19 bases between. The CDR3 sequence: CASSADPGTTNNEKLFF. The CDR3 bases are TGTGCCAGCAGCGCCGATCCCGGGACAACCAATAATGAAAAACTGTTTTTT. The whole variable domain, remainder taken from reference TRBV9 and TRBJ1-4, is DSGVTQTPKHLITATGQRVTLRCSPRSGDLSVYWYQQSLDQGLQFLIQYYNGEERAKGNILERFSAQQFPDLHSELNLSSLELGDSALYFCASSADPGTTNNEKLFFGSGTQLSVL.

This sequence joins TRBV4-1 and TRBJ2-1; 15 bases are a match to TRBD2. The germline V gene encodes CDR1 MGHRA and CDR2 YSYEKL. This CDR3 has 16 residues. The V and J ends lost 4 bases and 10 bases, in that order; junction bases with no gene match: 8. The CDR3 coding sequence is TGCGCCAGCAGCCGTCCTGGACTAGCGGGGGGGCACGAGCAGTTCTTC. Translation gives CASSRPGLAGGHEQFF.

The rearrangement links TRBV6-5 to TRBJ2-7; no reliable D call. The germline V gene has CDR1 MNHEY and CDR2 SVGAGI. Between the trimmed V and J ends, which lost 0 bases and 6 bases, there was a span of 9 bases. This CDR3 has 13 residues. The CDR3 bases are TGTGCCAGCAGTTACTCGGTGGGCGGCGAGCAGTACTTC. As protein: CASSYSVGGEQYF.

The rearrangement joins TRBV4-1 to TRBJ1-4; unclear D gene. The CDR3 runs to 18 residues. Trimming took off 0 bases at V and 4 bases at J, with 18 bases between the two ends. CDR1 MGHRA and CDR2 YSYEKL come from the germline V gene. CDR3 DNA: TGCGCCAGCAGCCAAGATTCTGAAATGAGGAGCTTTAATGAAAAACTGTTTTTT. Amino acids: CASSQDSEMRSFNEKLFF.

The chain joins TRBV19 to TRBJ1-2; TRBD1 agrees at 7 bases. Germline values: CDR1 LNHDA, CDR2 SQIVND (reference sequence). This CDR3 is 15 amino acids long. Germline trimming cut 6 bases from V and 1 base from J; bases unmatched to any gene: 8. This CDR3 reads CASRPQTGINYGYTF. The CDR3 DNA reads TGTGCCAGTAGACCCCAGACAGGGATTAACTATGGCTACACCTTC.

The gene calls are TRBV19 and TRBJ2-1, with 10 bases fitting TRBD1. CDR3 length equals 15 residues. CDR1 is LNHDA and CDR2 is SQIVND in the germline V gene (reference sequence). V lost 2 bases to trimming and J lost 6 bases; unmatched junction nucleotides: 4. The CDR3 region has the DNA TGTGCCAGTAGTATAACCCGGACAGGGGGCAATGAGCAGTTCTTC. It codes for CASSITRTGGNEQFF.

The J gene is TRBJ2-7, the V gene TRBV12-5; D perhaps matches TRBD1 (6 bases). Germline CDR1 LGHNT, CDR2 FRNRAP. The CDR3 length is 14 residues. Trimming removed 5 bases from V and 5 bases from J, with 16 bases in between. This chain's CDR3 is CASGNAGTSHEQYF. The DNA for the CDR3 is TGTGCTAGTGGTAACGCCGGGACAAGCCACGAGCAGTACTTC.

The V call is TRBV19, the J call TRBJ1-5; D gene uncertain. Trimming shortened V by 1 base and J by 6 bases, and 4 bases separated the two germline ends. Germline V gives CDR1 LNHDA, CDR2 SQIVND (reference sequence). CDR3 length equals 12 residues. CDR3 loop: CASSIGLQPQHF. CDR3 nucleotide sequence: TGTGCCAGTAGTATAGGACTTCAGCCCCAGCATTTT.

The chain combines TRBV6-5 with TRBJ1-1; tentative D call: TRBD1 (6 bases). CDR3 length equals 13 residues. CDR1 and CDR2 from the germline V gene are MNHEY and SVGAGI. Trimming removed 6 bases at V and 6 bases at J, with 14 bases between. CDR3 DNA sequence: TGTGCCAGCAGCCCCTATGAGGGGGCTGAAGCTTTCTTT. This encodes CASSPYEGAEAFF.

The chain has TRBV5-1 and TRBJ2-3, with D unresolved. The V gene lost 2 bases and the J gene lost 2 bases, with 3 bases spanning the gap. The length of the CDR3 is 12 residues. Germline CDR1 reads SGHRS; CDR2 reads YFSETQ. CDR3 nucleotides: TGCGCCAGCAGCTTTCTCACAGATACGCAGTATTTT. Amino acid sequence: CASSFLTDTQYF. Variable domain in full (rest from reference TRBV5-1 and TRBJ2-3): KAGVTQTPRYLIKTRGQQVTLSCSPISGHRSVSWYQQTPGQGLQFLFEYFSETQRNKGNFPGRFSGRQFSNSRSEMNVSTLELGDSALYLCASSFLTDTQYFGPGTRLTVL.

This clone has a single count. The rearrangement links TRBV27 to TRBJ1-6, with D maybe TRBD1 (6 bases). The germline CDR1 and CDR2 sequences are MNHEY and SMNVEV (reference sequence). V lost 5 bases and J lost 7, with 12 bases in between. The CDR3 contains 14 residues. This CDR3 reads CASSPGAKNSPLHF. DNA of the CDR3: TGTGCCAGCAGTCCGGGGGCAAAGAATTCACCCCTCCACTTT.

This chain connects TRBV6-1 to TRBJ2-7; D is perhaps TRBD2 (7 bases). This CDR3 region has 14 residues. Trimming stripped 8 bases from V and 5 bases from J, with 19 bases between. The germline V gene encodes CDR1 MNHNS and CDR2 SASEGT. The CDR3 nucleotides are TGTGCCAGCGTGGGGGGGGCAGGGCCCCACGAGCAGTACTTC. Amino acid sequence: CASVGGAGPHEQYF.

The chain combines TRBV5-1 with TRBJ2-2, with D perhaps TRBD1 (6 bases). Germline-derived CDR1 and CDR2 are SGHRS and YFSETQ. The CDR3 consists of 14 residues. The germline V and J ends were trimmed by 0 bases and 6 bases, with 9 bases remaining between them. As DNA, the CDR3 is TGCGCCAGCAGCTTGGACAGACAGGCCGGGGAGCTGTTTTTT. This gives the protein CASSLDRQAGELFF.

The V and J genes are TRBV2 and TRBJ2-7; D is unresolved. V shed 0 bases and J shed 2 bases, with 2 bases lying between them. This CDR3 is built from 12 residues. The germline V gene has CDR1 SNHLY and CDR2 FYNNEI. The CDR3 region has the DNA TGTGCCAGCAGTGAAGCGGCCTACGAGCAGTACTTC. As protein: CASSEAAYEQYF.

The rearrangement joins TRBV21-1 to TRBJ1-2. TRBV21-1 constitutes a pseudogene. CDR3 length: 17 residues. The DNA for the CDR3 is TGTGCCAGCAGCAATTTCCCCGTGAGCCCTGGACCCTATGGCTACACCTTC. It yields the protein CASSNFPVSPGPYGYTF.

This rearrangement joins TRBV11-2 to TRBJ1-2; 8 bases fit TRBD1. Germline CDR1 is SGHAT and CDR2 is FQNNGV. This CDR3 has 15 residues. Losses at the gene ends were 5 bases for V and 6 bases for J; bases not matched to a gene: 11. CDR3 bases: TGTGCCAGCAGCCTCCTGGGGACAGGCCTAGATGGCTACACCTTC. This translates into CASSLLGTGLDGYTF.

J is TRBJ2-7 and V is TRBV27; D perhaps matches TRBD1 (5 bases). The CDR3 contains 15 residues. The germline V gene encodes CDR1 MNHEY and CDR2 SMNVEV (reference sequence). V lost 6 bases and J lost 1, with 16 bases in between. For the CDR3, the DNA is TGTGCCAGCAGGTCGGGTCAGGGTTTGTCCTACGAGCAGTACTTC. It encodes CASRSGQGLSYEQYF.

For this clone: Other DNA variants within this sample encode the same CDR3. The gene calls are TRBV2 and TRBJ1-2; no reliable D call. This CDR3 spans 11 amino acids. Trimming took off 1 base at V and 5 bases at J, with 2 bases between the two ends. Germline V gene sequence: CDR1 SNHLY, CDR2 FYNNEI. The CDR3 spells CASSEGYGYTF. In DNA form, the CDR3 reads TGTGCCAGCAGTGAAGGTTATGGCTACACCTTC.

CDR3 residues: CASSSPLGPQFSYEQYF. The CDR3 DNA sequence: TGTGCCAGCAGCTCCCCACTGGGGCCCCAATTTTCCTACGAGCAGTACTTC. V gene TRBV5-6 combines with J gene TRBJ2-7, with D tentatively TRBD1 (5 bases). Trimming took off 3 bases at V and 1 base at J, with 20 bases between the two ends. Germline V gene data show CDR1 as SGHDT and CDR2 as YYEEEE. The CDR3 totals 17 residues.

The chain joins TRBV5-6 to TRBJ2-3, with 14 bases matching TRBD2. Per germline, CDR1 SGHDT and CDR2 YYEEEE. V lost 2 bases and J lost 8; bases outside the gene matches: 16. The length of the CDR3 is 19 residues. The CDR3 DNA is TGTGCCAGCAGCTTCGGACTAGCGGGGGGATCGGGTTCGGCAGGTACGCAGTATTTT. This sequence encodes CASSFGLAGGSGSAGTQYF.

The chain combines TRBV7-6 with TRBJ2-7; 8 bases agree with TRBD1. Trimming removed 2 bases from V and 5 bases from J; junction bases left unmatched: 8. The CDR3 totals 15 residues. In germline, CDR1 is SGHVS, CDR2 FNYEAQ. In DNA form, the CDR3 reads TGTGCCAGCAGCTTACTCCAGGGGGCTAAGGACGAGCAGTACTTC. Its translation: CASSLLQGAKDEQYF.

The chain recombines TRBV6-1 with TRBJ2-4, with a possible D match to TRBD1 (6 bases). Germline lookup yields CDR1 MNHNS and CDR2 SASEGT. The CDR3 totals 12 residues. Trimming left V 10 bases short and J 9 bases short, with 16 bases between. The DNA for the CDR3 is TGTGCCACCAGGGGACGTCTAAGCATTCAGTACTTC. It is translated as CATRGRLSIQYF.

This chain connects TRBV7-9 to TRBJ1-3, with D maybe TRBD1 (5 bases). The germline V gene encodes CDR1 SEHNR and CDR2 FQNEAQ (reference sequence). The CDR3 runs to 16 residues. The V and J ends lost 4 bases and 1 base respectively, with 14 bases between them. The CDR3 DNA reads as TGTGCCAGCAGCTCGAATAGGGGACTTTCTGGAAACACCATATATTTT. Translated, it gives CASSSNRGLSGNTIYF.

The chain joins TRBV15 to TRBJ2-1; TRBD2 matches at 8 bases. V lost 1 base to trimming and J lost 5 bases; unmatched junction nucleotides: 10. The CDR3 is 17 residues long. CDR1 LNHNV and CDR2 YYDKDF come from the germline V gene (reference sequence). Here the CDR3 reads CATSRVKNGGDNNEQFF. CDR3 nucleotide sequence: TGTGCCACCAGCAGAGTAAAAAACGGGGGGGACAACAATGAGCAGTTCTTC.

This sequence joins TRBV19 and TRBJ1-5, with TRBD1 matching over 7 bases. Germline-derived CDR1 and CDR2 are LNHDA and SQIVND (reference sequence). The CDR3 is 14 residues long. V gave up 0 bases and J gave up 10 bases; unmatched junction bases: 6. The CDR3 DNA reads as TGTGCCAGTAGTATAGAGAACAGGGGATATCCCCAGCATTTT. This sequence encodes CASSIENRGYPQHF.

This chain links TRBV28 with TRBJ2-5; TRBD1 matches at 7 bases. With 6 bases clipped from V and 6 bases from J, the junction kept 4 bases outside the gene matches. Germline loops: CDR1 MDHEN, CDR2 SYDVKM. The CDR3 totals 12 residues. This chain's CDR3 is CASSLDRKTQYF. In nucleotides, the CDR3 is TGTGCCAGCAGCTTGGACAGGAAGACCCAGTACTTC.

The rearrangement uses TRBV7-2 and TRBJ1-2; the D is unclear. With 5 bases removed from V and 5 bases from J, the gap between germline ends came to 9 bases. The CDR3 totals 12 residues. Germline CDR1 reads SGHTA; CDR2 reads FQGNSA. CDR3 residues: CASSPGSYGYTF. The CDR3 DNA follows: TGTGCCAGCAGCCCGGGGTCGTATGGCTACACCTTC.